This TCR beta chain was sequenced for a study of T cells after yellow fever vaccination. Study overall: The SMART-Seq v4 Ultra Low Input method served to prepare the low-cell-number fractions.

Germline lookup yields CDR1 LGHNA and CDR2 YSLEER. There are 13 residues in the CDR3. Concerning this clonotype itself: What it binds is not known. One end of the junction varies from germline; a read error may be responsible.

TCRdb recomputed calls from the 5' RACE reads with MiXCR, one row per CDR3 protein. The sample yields about 350,000 distinct CDR3 sequences, approximately 4% seen once. Study results and limitations: Researchers noted that a small share of clonotypes showed up in both CD4 and CD8 compartments.

J is TRBJ2-3 and V is TRBV4-3; TRBD1 is a possible D gene (5 bases). The receptor was isolated from a man between 18 and 29 years old who received the YFV17D yellow fever vaccine. Sequencing was performed on PBMCs, taken 5 days after the yellow fever booster vaccination. The CDR3 DNA follows: TGCGCCAGCAGCCAAGACAGGGCAGATACGCACTATTTT. Translation: CASSQDRADTHYF.